This paragraph covers one TCR beta chain sequence. This entry comes from a study of human T cells and chemical hapten exposure. Unfractionated whole blood yielded total RNA. Germline CDR1 DFQATT, CDR2 SNEGSKA (reference sequence). V shed 6 bases and J shed 5 bases, with 17 bases lying between them. This CDR3 has 15 amino acids. TCRdb recomputed calls from the 5' RACE reads with MiXCR, one row per CDR3 protein. The sample includes 100,000 to 120,000 distinct CDR3 sequences, more than 15% of them seen just once. This TCR was sampled from a human donor in good health. The gene calls are TRBV20-1 and TRBJ1-6, with TRBD1 as a possible D gene (6 bases). The CDR3 bases are TGCAGTGCGCCGCAGGGGAAGATTGATAATTCACCCCTCCACTTT. Amino acid sequence: CSAPQGKIDNSPLHF.